This T cell receptor beta chain was recorded in a study of regulatory T cells in long-lasting Graves disease (dated by TCRdb to the early 2020s). For the wider study: To count as having persistent Graves' disease, a patient had to have received antithyroid drug treatment for over 5 years with TSH receptor autoantibodies remaining persistently positive. Persistent Graves' disease patients were compared with newly diagnosed Graves' disease patients by peripheral blood TCR sequencing and RNA sequencing. In the clinical cohort, patients with persistent Graves' disease had used antithyroid drugs for an average of around 10 years. The study took place in China and was registered as a clinical trial. A total of about 33 samples underwent TCR sequencing, from roughly 13 patients with persistent Graves' disease and approximately 20 patients with newly diagnosed Graves' disease. Overall study results and their limits: Lower TCR Shannon entropy and fewer highly expanded clones were observed in persistent Graves' disease patients than in newly diagnosed patients, which suggested clonal expansion. Persistent patients shared more public clonotypes among themselves (2,741) than newly diagnosed patients did (nearly 1,000). The small sample size was acknowledged by the authors as a limitation that may reduce accuracy. Only the TCR beta chain was sequenced and analyzed. The study examined only peripheral blood because the primary lesion, thyroid tissue, could not be accessed.

Receptors were amplified or captured by multiplex PCR. The sequencing machine was an Illumina HiSeq 4000. To build TCR beta libraries, CDR3 regions were amplified by Arm-PCR using iRepertoire HTBI primers. Before sequencing, the PCR products went through gel purification. On the authors' methods: Gene usage analysis of CDR3 amino acid clonotypes relied on the roughly 60 TRBV and about 15 TRBJ segments identified across samples. COPE and FqMerger were used to merge filtered high-quality paired reads into contigs. BLAST was used to align contigs to IMGT TRBV, TRBD and TRBJ reference genes, with CDR3 defined following IMGT. Any clonotype with a frequency above 0.1% was classified as a highly expanded clone. Shannon entropy was used to measure repertoire diversity, and the Gini coefficient was used to measure V-J evenness. Clonotypes shared by more than one individual were considered public. TCRdb reanalyzed the raw reads on its own, using fastp at Q25 for trimming and MiXCR for clone calling, and kept in-frame beta chains. Every distinct CDR3 protein forms one entry, paired with its most common genes and DNA. The V and J calls reflect TCRdb's pipeline rather than the authors' work. The sample table contains 300,000 to 400,000 distinct CDR3 sequences; only one count was recorded for roughly a fifth of them. Approximately 31% of the sample belongs to the ten largest clones.

This clonotype has only a few counts. Its antigen is not yet known. Per-base qualities were not stored, and no clone one base away is much larger. The sample's time point, from its label and the paper: persistent/refractory GD, antithyroid drugs over 5 years with positive TRAb. For both TCR sequencing and RNA sequencing, RNA was extracted from PBMCs in TRIzol. Graves' disease was diagnosed according to American Thyroid Association guidelines. Patients for the study were recruited at an endocrinology department in Xi'an, China. Each patient gave approximately 10 milliliters of peripheral blood, collected in an EDTA anticoagulant tube. Ficoll Paque Plus density gradient separation was used to isolate PBMCs, and no additional T cell sorting was done. An Agilent 2100 Bioanalyzer and agarose gel were used to assess RNA quality, and a NanoDrop 2000 was used to measure RNA concentration. This sample comprised peripheral blood mononuclear cells (PBMCs), obtained when the disease was refractory, from a patient treated with antithyroid drugs. This TCR was recovered from a female donor with Graves disease.

The DNA sequence is given as TGTGCCAGCACGACCGGGACAGCGATCATATATGGCTACACCTTC. Its amino acids are CASTTGTAIIYGYTF. The chain is assembled from TRBV6-1 and TRBJ1-2; the junction holds 7 bases that match TRBD1. The CDR3 runs 15 amino acids, cysteine and phenylalanine included. Only the CDR3 region is kept as DNA, spanning 45 bases read in frame from base 1. The germline V gene gives CDR1 as MNHNS and CDR2 as SASEGT. Unmatched junction bases come to 13, with V trimmed by 7 bases and J by 5 bases.